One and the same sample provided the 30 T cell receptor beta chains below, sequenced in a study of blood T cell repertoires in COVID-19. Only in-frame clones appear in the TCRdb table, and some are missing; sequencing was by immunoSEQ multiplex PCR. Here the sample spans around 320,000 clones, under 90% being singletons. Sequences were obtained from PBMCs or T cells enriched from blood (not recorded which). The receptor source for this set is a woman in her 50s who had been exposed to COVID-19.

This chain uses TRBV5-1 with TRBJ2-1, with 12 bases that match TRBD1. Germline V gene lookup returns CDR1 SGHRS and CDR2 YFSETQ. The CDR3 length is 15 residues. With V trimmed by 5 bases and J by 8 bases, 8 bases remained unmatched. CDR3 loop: CASSEGQGAFYEQFF. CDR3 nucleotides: TGCGCCAGCAGTGAGGGACAGGGGGCATTCTATGAGCAGTTCTTC.

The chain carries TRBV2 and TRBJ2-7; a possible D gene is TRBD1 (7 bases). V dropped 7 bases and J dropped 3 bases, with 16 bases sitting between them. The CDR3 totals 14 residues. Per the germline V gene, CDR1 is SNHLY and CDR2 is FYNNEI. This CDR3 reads CASTARQGGYEQYF. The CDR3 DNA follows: TGTGCCAGCACCGCCAGGCAGGGGGGCTACGAGCAGTACTTC.

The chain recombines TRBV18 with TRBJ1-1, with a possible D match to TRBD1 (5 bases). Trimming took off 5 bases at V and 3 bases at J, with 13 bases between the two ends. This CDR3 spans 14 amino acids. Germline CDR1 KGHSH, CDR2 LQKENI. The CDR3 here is CASSSQGWDTEAFF. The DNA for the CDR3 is TGTGCCAGCTCATCCCAGGGTTGGGACACTGAAGCTTTCTTT. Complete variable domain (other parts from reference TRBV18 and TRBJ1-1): NAGVMQNPRHLVRRRGQEARLRCSPMKGHSHVYWYRQLPEEGLKFMVYLQKENIIDESGMPKERFSAEFPKEGPSILRIQQVVRGDSAAYFCASSSQGWDTEAFFGQGTRLTVV.

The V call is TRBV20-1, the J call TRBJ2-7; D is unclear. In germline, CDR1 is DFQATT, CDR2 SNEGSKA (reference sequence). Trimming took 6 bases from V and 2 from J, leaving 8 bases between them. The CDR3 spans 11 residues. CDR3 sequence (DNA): TGCAGTGCAAGCGCCCCCTACGAGCAGTACTTC. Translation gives CSASAPYEQYF.

This CDR3 reads CASRQWGSEYSNSPLHF. The CDR3 DNA sequence: TGTGCAAGTCGCCAATGGGGCAGCGAGTACTCCAATTCACCCCTCCACTTT. J is TRBJ1-6 and V is TRBV12-2; TRBD1 is the table's D call, not checked against the DNA. TRBV12-2 is a documented pseudogene. The length of the CDR3 is 17 residues.

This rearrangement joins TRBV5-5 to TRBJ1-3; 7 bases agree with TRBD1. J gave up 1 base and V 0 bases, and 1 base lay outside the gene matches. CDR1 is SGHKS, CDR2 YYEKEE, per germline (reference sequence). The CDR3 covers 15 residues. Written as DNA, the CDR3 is TGTGCCAGCAGCTTGGCGGGACAGTCTGGAAACACCATATATTTT. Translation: CASSLAGQSGNTIYF.

The CDR3 region is CASSKTGGVGTGELFF. CDR3 bases: TGTGCCAGCAGCAAAACAGGGGGCGTCGGAACCGGGGAGCTGTTTTTT. V is TRBV7-6 and J is TRBJ2-2; 9 bases map to TRBD1. The length of the CDR3 is 16 residues. Germline V gene sequence: CDR1 SGHVS, CDR2 FNYEAQ. V gave up 5 bases and J gave up 5 bases; unmatched junction bases: 9.

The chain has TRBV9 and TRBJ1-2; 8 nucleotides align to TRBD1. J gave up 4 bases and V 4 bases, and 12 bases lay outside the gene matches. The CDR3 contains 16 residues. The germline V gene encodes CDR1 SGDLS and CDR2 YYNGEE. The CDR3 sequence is CASSPQDRDSTYGYTF. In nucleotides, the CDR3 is TGTGCCAGCAGCCCACAGGACAGGGATTCGACCTATGGCTACACCTTC.

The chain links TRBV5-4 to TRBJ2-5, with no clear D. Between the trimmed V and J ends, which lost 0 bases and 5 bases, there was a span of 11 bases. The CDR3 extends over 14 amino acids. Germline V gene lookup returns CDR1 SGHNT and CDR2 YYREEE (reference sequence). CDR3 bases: TGTGCCAGCAGCTTGGGCCCAATCGGGGAGACCCAGTACTTC. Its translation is CASSLGPIGETQYF.

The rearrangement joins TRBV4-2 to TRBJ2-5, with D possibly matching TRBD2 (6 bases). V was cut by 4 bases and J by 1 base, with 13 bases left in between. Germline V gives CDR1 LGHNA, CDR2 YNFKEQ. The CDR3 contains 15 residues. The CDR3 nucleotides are TGTGCCAGCAGCCCTGCGTTAGCGGCCCAAGAGACCCAGTACTTC. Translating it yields CASSPALAAQETQYF.

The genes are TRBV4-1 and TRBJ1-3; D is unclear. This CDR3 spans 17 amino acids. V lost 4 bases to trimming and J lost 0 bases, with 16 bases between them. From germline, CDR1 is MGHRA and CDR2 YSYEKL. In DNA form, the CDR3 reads TGCGCCAGCAGCCCGGGAAGGGCGAAGGACTCTGGAAACACCATATATTTT. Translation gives CASSPGRAKDSGNTIYF.

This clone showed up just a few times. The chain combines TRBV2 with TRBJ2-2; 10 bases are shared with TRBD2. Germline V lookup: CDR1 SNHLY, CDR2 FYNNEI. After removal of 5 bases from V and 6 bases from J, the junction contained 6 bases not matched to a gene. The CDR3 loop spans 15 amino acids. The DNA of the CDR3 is TGTGCCAGCAGTTCTAGCGGGGGCTCCTCCGGGGAGCTGTTTTTT. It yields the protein CASSSSGGSSGELFF.

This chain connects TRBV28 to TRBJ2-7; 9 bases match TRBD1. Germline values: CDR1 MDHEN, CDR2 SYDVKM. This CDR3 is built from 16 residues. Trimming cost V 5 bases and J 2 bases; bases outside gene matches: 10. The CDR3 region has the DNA TGTGCCAGCAGTCCGTTTTTGGACAGGGGAACCTACGAGCAGTACTTC. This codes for CASSPFLDRGTYEQYF.

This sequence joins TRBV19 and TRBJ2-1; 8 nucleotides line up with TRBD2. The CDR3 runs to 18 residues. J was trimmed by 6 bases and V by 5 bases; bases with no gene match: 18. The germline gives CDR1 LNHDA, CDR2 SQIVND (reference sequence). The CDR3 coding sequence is TGTGCCAGTAGTCCCCCTCCTTTTGATAGCGGGGAGACCAATGAGCAGTTCTTC. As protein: CASSPPPFDSGETNEQFF. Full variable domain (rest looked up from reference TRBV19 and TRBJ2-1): DGGITQSPKYLFRKEGQNVTLSCEQNLNHDAMYWYRQDPGQGLRLIYYSQIVNDFQKGDIAEGYSVSREKKESFPLTVTSAQKNPTAFYLCASSPPPFDSGETNEQFFGPGTRLTVL.

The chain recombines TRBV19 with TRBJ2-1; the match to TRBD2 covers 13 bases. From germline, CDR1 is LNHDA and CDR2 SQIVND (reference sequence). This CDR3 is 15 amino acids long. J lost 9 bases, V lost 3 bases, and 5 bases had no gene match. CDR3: CASSMGGTSGAEQFF. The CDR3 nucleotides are TGTGCCAGTAGTATGGGCGGGACTAGCGGGGCTGAGCAGTTCTTC.

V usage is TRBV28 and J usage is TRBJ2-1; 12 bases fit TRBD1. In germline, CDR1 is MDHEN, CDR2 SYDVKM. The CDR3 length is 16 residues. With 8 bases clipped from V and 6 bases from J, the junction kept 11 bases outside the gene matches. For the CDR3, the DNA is TGTGCCAGCCGAATCCTCGGGACAGGGGGCATCAATGAGCAGTTCTTC. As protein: CASRILGTGGINEQFF.

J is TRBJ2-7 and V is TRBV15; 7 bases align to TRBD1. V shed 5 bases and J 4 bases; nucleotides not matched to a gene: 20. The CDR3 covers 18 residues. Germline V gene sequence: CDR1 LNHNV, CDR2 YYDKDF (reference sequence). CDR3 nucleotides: TGTGCCACCAGCGCATATGGGGGCTACAGGGGACAGACATACGAGCAGTACTTC. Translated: CATSAYGGYRGQTYEQYF.

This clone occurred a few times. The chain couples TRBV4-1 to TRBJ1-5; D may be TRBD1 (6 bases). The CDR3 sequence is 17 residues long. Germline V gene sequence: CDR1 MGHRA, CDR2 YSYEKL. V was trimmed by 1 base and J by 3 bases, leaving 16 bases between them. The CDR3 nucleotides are TGCGCCAGCAGCCAAGTATGGACAGATGACTTCAATCAGCCCCAGCATTTT. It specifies CASSQVWTDDFNQPQHF.

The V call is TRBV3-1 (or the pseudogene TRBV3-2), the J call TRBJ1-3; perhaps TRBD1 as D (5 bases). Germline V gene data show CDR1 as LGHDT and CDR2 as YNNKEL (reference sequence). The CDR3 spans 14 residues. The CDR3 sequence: CAVGAGNSGNTIYF. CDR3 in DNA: TGTGCGGTAGGAGCAGGGAACTCTGGAAACACCATATATTTT.

The CDR3 here is CASSSRAERYGYTF. The DNA of the CDR3 is TGTGCCAGCAGCTCCAGGGCAGAGCGCTATGGCTACACCTTC. The chain is built from TRBV7-2 and TRBJ1-2, with D tentatively TRBD1 (5 bases). Trimming cost V 4 bases and J 4 bases, with 13 bases left between them. Germline assignment: CDR1 SGHTA and CDR2 FQGNSA. CDR3 length equals 14 residues. The variable domain in full, completed from reference TRBV7-2 and TRBJ1-2, reads GAGVSQSPSNKVTEKGKDVELRCDPISGHTALYWYRQSLGQGLEFLIYFQGNSAPDKSGLPSDRFSAERTGGSVSTLTIQRTQQEDSAVYLCASSSRAERYGYTFGSGTRLTVV.

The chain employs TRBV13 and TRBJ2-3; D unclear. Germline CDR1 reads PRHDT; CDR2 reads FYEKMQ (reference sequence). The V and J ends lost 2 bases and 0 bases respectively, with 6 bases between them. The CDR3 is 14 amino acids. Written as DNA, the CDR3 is TGTGCCAGCAGCTTAAGCTCGAGCACAGATACGCAGTATTTT. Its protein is CASSLSSSTDTQYF.

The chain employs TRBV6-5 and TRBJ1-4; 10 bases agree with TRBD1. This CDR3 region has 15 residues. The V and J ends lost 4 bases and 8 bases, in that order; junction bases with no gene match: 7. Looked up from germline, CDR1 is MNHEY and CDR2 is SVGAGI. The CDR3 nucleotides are TGTGCCAGCAGTTGGGACAGGGGAGGTAACGAAAAACTGTTTTTT. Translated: CASSWDRGGNEKLFF.

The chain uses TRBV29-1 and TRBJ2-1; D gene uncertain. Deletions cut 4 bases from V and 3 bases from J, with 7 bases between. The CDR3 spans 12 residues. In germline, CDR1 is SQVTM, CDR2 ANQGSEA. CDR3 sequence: CSVARYYNEQFF. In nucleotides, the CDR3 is TGCAGCGTTGCTAGGTACTACAATGAGCAGTTCTTC.

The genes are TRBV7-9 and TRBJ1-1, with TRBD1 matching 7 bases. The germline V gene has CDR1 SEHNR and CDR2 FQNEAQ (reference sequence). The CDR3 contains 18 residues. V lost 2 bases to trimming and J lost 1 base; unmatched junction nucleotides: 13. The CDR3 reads CASSLFPTRDRKNTEAFF. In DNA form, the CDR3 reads TGTGCCAGCAGCTTATTCCCTACCCGGGACAGAAAGAACACTGAAGCTTTCTTT.

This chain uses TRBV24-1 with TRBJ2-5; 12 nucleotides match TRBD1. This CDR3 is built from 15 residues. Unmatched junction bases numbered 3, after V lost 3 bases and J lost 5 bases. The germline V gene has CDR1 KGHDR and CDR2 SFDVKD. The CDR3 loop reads CATSDRDRGRETQYF. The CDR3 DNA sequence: TGTGCCACCAGTGATCGGGACAGGGGGCGGGAGACCCAGTACTTC.

CDR3 sequence (DNA): TGCGCCAGCAGCTTGGAGAGGGAGGTAGCCAAAAACATTCAGTACTTC. The encoded protein is CASSLEREVAKNIQYF. The chain couples TRBV5-1 to TRBJ2-4; D perhaps matches TRBD2 (6 bases). V was cut by 0 bases and J by 0 bases, with 10 bases left in between. Germline CDR1 and CDR2: SGHRS and YFSETQ. The CDR3 is 16 amino acids.

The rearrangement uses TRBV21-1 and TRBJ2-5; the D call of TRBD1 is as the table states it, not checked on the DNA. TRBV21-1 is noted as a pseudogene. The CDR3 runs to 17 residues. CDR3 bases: TGTGCCAGCAGCAGAATAGGACAGGCCACGAGCCAAGAGACCCAGTACTTC. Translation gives CASSRIGQATSQETQYF.

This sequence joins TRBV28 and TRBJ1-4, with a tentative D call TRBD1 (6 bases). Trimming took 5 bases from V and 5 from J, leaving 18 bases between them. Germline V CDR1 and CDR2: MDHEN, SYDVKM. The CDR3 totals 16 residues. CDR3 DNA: TGTGCCAGCAGTCCACCAGGGGTGGGGGTAAATGAAAAACTGTTTTTT. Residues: CASSPPGVGVNEKLFF.

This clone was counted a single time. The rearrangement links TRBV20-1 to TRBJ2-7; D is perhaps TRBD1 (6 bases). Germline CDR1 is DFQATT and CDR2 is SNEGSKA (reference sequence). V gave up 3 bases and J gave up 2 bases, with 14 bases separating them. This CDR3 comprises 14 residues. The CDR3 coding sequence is TGCAGTGCTAGTTCCTCCCAGGGGACCTACGAGCAGTACTTC. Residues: CSASSSQGTYEQYF.

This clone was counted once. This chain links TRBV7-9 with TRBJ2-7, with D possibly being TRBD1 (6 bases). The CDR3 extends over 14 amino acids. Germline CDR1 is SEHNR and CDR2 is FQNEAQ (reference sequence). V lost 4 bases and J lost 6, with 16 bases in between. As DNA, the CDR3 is TGTGCCAGCAGCTCCCCACCGCGAGGGGGCGAGCAGTACTTC. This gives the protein CASSSPPRGGEQYF.